This T cell receptor (beta chain) comes out of a study of CD8 T cells in ankylosing spondylitis. This clonotype was seen only once. TCRdb independently ran MiXCR on the 5' RACE reads; one entry per CDR3 protein. The sample consists of 350,000 to 400,000 distinct CDR3 sequences, 20% of them appearing once. Germline values: CDR1 MNHEY, CDR2 SVGEGT. The CDR3 is 15 amino acids. V was pared by 7 bases and J by 5 bases, with 11 bases of the junction left unmatched. The chain uses TRBV6-2 or TRBV6-3 and TRBJ2-3; TRBD2 matches at 8 bases. Sequencing was performed on blood, either unsorted or a sorted T cell fraction (not recorded which). This TCR was recovered from a male donor with ankylosing spondylitis or in good health (not recorded which). Written as DNA, the CDR3 is TGTGCCAGCAACCCAAGCGGGGGTGGCGTAGATACGCAGTATTTT. This gives the protein CASNPSGGGVDTQYF.